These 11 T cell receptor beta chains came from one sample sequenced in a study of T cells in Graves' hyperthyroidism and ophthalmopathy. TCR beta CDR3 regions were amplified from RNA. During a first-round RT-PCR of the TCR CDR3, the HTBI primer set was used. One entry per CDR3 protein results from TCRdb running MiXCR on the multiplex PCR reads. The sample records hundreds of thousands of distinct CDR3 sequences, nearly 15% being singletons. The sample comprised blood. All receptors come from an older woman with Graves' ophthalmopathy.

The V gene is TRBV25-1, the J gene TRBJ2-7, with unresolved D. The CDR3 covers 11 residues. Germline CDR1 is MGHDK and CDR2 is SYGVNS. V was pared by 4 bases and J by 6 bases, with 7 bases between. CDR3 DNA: TGTGCCAGCAGTGGGTTAAGCGAGCAGTACTTC. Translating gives CASSGLSEQYF.

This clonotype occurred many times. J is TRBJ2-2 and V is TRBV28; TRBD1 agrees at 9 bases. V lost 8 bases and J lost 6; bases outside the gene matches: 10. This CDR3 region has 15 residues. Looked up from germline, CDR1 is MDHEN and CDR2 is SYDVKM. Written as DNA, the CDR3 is TGTGCCAGCGGCCGGGACAGGGAAGGCCCCGGGGAGCTGTTTTTT. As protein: CASGRDREGPGELFF.

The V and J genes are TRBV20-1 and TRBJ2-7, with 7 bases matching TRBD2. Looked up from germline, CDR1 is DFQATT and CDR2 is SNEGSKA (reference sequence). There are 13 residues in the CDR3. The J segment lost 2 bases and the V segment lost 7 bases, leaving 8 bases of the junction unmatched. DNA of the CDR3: TGCAGTGGGAGCGGGATTAACCCCTACGAGCAGTACTTC. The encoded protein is CSGSGINPYEQYF.

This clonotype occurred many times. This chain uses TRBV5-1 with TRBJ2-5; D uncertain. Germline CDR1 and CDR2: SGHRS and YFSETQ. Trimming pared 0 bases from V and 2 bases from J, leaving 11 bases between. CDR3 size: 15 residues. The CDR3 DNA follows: TGCGCCAGCAGCTTGGCCAATGGTCGACAAGAGACCCAGTACTTC. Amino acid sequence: CASSLANGRQETQYF. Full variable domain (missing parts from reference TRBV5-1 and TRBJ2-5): KAGVTQTPRYLIKTRGQQVTLSCSPISGHRSVSWYQQTPGQGLQFLFEYFSETQRNKGNFPGRFSGRQFSNSRSEMNVSTLELGDSALYLCASSLANGRQETQYFGPGTRLLVL.

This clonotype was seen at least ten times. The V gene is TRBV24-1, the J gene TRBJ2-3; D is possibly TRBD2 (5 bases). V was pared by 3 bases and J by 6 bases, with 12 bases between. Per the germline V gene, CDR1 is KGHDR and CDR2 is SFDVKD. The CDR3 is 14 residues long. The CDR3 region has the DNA TGTGCCACCAGTGATGCCTCTAGCTCGGATACGCAGTATTTT. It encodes CATSDASSSDTQYF.

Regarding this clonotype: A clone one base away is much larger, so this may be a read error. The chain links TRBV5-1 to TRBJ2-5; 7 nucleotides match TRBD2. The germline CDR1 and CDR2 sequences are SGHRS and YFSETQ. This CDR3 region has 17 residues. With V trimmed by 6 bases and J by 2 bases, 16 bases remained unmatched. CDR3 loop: CASTPGLGGSGQETQYF. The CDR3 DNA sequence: TGCGCCAGCACACCGGGGCTCGGCGGGAGTGGGCAAGAGACCCAGTACTTC.

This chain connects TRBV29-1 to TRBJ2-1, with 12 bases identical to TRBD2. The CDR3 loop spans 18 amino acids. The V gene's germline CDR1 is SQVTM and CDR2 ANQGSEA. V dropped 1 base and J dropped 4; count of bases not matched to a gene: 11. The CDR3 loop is CSVEGLAGELTTYNEQFF. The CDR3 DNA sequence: TGCAGCGTTGAAGGACTAGCGGGAGAACTAACCACTTACAATGAGCAGTTCTTC.

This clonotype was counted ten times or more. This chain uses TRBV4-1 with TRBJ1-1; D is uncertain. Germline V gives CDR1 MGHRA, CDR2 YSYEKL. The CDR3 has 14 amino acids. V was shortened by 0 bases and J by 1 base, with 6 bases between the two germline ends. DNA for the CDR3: TGCGCCAGCAGCCAAGATTGGAGGAACACTGAAGCTTTCTTT. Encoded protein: CASSQDWRNTEAFF.

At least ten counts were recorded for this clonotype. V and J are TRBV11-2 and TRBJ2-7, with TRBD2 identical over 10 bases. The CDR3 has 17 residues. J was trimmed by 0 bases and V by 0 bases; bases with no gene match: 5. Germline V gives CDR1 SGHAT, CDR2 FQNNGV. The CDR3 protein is CASSLDRRLAGSYEQYF. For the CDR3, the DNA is TGTGCCAGCAGCTTAGATCGACGACTAGCGGGCTCCTACGAGCAGTACTTC.

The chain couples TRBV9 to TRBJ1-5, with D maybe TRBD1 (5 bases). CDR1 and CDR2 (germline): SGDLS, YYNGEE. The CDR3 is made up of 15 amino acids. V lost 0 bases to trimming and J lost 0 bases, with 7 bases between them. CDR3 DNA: TGTGCCAGCAGCGTAGAGGGGAGTAGCAATCAGCCCCAGCATTTT. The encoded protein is CASSVEGSSNQPQHF.

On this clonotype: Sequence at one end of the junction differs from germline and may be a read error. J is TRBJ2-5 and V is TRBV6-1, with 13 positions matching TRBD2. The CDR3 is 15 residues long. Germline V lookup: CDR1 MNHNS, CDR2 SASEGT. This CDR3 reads CASKTSGRPQETKYF. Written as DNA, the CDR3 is TGTGCCAGCAAGACTAGCGGGAGGCCCCAAGAGACCAAGTACTTC.